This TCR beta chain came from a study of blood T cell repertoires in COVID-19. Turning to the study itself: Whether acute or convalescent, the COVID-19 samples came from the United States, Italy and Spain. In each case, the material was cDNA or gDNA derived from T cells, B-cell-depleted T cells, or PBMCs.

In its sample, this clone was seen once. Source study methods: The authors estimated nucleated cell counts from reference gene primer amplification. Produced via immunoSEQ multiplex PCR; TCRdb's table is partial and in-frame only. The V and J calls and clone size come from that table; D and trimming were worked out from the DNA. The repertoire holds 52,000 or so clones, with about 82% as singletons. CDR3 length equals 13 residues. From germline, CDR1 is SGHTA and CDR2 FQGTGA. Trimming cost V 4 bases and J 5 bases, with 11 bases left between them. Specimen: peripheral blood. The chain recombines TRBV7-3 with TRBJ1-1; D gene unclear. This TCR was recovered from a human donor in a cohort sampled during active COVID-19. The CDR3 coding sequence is TGTGCCAGCAGCTCCTATGCGGGAACTGAAGCTTTCTTT. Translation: CASSSYAGTEAFF. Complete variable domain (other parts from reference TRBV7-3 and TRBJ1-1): GAGVSQTPSNKVTEKGKYVELRCDPISGHTALYWYRQSLGQGPEFLIYFQGTGAADDSGLPNDRFFAVRPEGSVSTLKIQRTERGDSAVYLCASSSYAGTEAFFGQGTRLTVV.